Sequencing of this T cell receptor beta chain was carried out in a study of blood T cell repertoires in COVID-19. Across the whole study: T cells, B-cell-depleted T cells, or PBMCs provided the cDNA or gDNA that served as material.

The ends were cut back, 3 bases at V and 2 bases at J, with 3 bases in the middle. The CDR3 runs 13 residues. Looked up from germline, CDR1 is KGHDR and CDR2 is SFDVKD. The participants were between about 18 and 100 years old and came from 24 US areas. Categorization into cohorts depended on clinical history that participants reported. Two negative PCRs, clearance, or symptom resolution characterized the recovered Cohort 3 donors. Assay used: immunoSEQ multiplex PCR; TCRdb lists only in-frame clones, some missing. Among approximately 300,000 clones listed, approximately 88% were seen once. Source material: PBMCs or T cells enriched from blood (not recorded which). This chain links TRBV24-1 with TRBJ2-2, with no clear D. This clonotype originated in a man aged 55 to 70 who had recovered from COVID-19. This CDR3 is CATSDPNTGELFF. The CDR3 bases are TGTGCCACCAGTGATCCAAACACCGGGGAGCTGTTTTTT.